This T cell receptor beta chain was identified in a study of blood T cell repertoires in COVID-19. Study details: Acute-phase and convalescent COVID-19 samples originated in the United States, Italy and Spain. Nucleic acid was either cDNA or gDNA, and it came from T cells, B-cell-depleted T cells, or PBMCs.

This clone turned up a few times. Assay used: immunoSEQ multiplex PCR; TCRdb lists only in-frame clones, some missing. The sample shows about 73,000 clones, 82% of them seen only once. The CDR3 covers 15 residues. Germline CDR1 SGHNT, CDR2 YYREEE (reference sequence). V lost 1 base and J 0 bases, leaving 10 bases between the germline ends. The sequence came from a woman aged 55-75 years with acute or convalescent COVID-19. This chain joins TRBV5-4 and TRBJ1-2, with a tentative D call TRBD1 (6 bases). Sequencing input: peripheral blood. The CDR3 region is CASSLIGGSNYGYTF. CDR3 DNA: TGTGCCAGCAGCTTGATAGGGGGATCTAACTATGGCTACACCTTC. The full variable domain, its missing parts supplied by reference TRBV5-4 and TRBJ1-2, is ETGVTQSPTHLIKTRGQQVTLRCSSQSGHNTVSWYQQALGQGPQFIFQYYREEENGRGNFPPRFSGLQFPNYSSELNVNALELDDSALYLCASSLIGGSNYGYTFGSGTRLTVV.